The 8 T cell receptor delta chains below were found in one sample sequenced in a study of gamma-delta T cells after stem cell transplantation. TCRdb reanalyzed the RT-PCR reads using CATT. The table records more than 1,100 delta-chain clones, 14% of them present only once. The sample comprised gamma-delta T cells. The receptors here all came from a human donor. It is not recorded whose cells these are; they may come from a transplant donor.

With respect to this clone: A far larger clone is only one base removed, so a read error is likely. This specimen includes other DNA sequences encoding the same CDR3. V is TRDV2 and J is TRDJ1; maybe TRDD3 (6 bases). This CDR3 has 16 amino acids. Per the germline V gene, CDR1 is GEAIGNYY and CDR2 is EKD. The V gene lost 3 bases and the J gene lost 5 bases, with 21 bases spanning the gap. The CDR3 coding sequence is TGTGCCTGTGACGAGCTGGGGAGCTCCAGGAGGGATAAACTCATCTTT. Amino acids: CACDELGSSRRDKLIF.

Regarding this clone: A far larger clone is off by one base, so a read error is likely. Other DNA sequences in this sample translate to the same CDR3. The chain is built from TRDV2 and TRDJ1; D ambiguous. This CDR3 has 17 residues. CDR1 is GEAIGNYY and CDR2 is EKD in the germline V gene. The CDR3 is CACDPLNNMEYTDKLIF. The CDR3 DNA reads as TGCGCCTGTGACCCTCTTAATAATATGGAGTACACCGATAAACTCATCTTT.

This clone has just a few counts. This likely traces to a read error, being one base from a far larger clone. This specimen includes other DNA sequences encoding the same CDR3. This sequence joins TRDV2 and TRDJ1, with TRDD3 identical over 9 bases. The V and J ends lost 2 bases and 0 bases, in that order; junction bases with no gene match: 15. CDR1 is GEAIGNYY, CDR2 EKD, per germline. CDR3 length: 19 amino acids. The CDR3 reads CACDNLGFTGGLYTDKLIF. The DNA of the CDR3 is TGTGCCTGTGACAACCTAGGCTTCACTGGGGGACTGTACACCGATAAACTCATCTTT.

Regarding this clone: A read error likely explains this, since a far larger clone differs by one base. Other DNA sequences in the same sample also yield this CDR3. The V and J genes are TRDV2 and TRDJ1; TRDD3 aligns across 8 bases. The germline gives CDR1 GEAIGNYY, CDR2 EKD. The CDR3 has 17 residues. CDR3 in DNA: TGTGCCTGTGACACCGTGAATGGGGGATCCTACACCGATAAACTCATTTTT. Encoded protein: CACDTVNGGSYTDKLIF.

This clone was found a few times. It is likely a read error: a sequence one base away is far more abundant. The same CDR3 also results from other DNA sequences found in this sample. The CDR3 nucleotides read TGTGCCTGCGACACCGTCCGGGATAAGAGGATGTACACCGATAAACTCATCTTT. It yields the protein CACDTVRDKRMYTDKLIF. The chain recombines TRDV2 with TRDJ1, with D perhaps TRDD3 (6 bases). In germline, CDR1 is GEAIGNYY, CDR2 EKD. The CDR3 is 18 amino acids.

This clone was picked up a small number of times. One base separates it from a far larger clone, so it is likely a read error. The DNA for the CDR3 is TGTGCCTGTGACACGATGACGCCGGGACTGGGGGAGATACGACCCGCAACCGATAAACTCATCTTT. Protein: CACDTMTPGLGEIRPATDKLIF. The gene calls are TRDV2 and TRDJ1, with TRDD3 identical over 9 bases. Per the germline V gene, CDR1 is GEAIGNYY and CDR2 is EKD. The CDR3 loop spans 22 amino acids. V lost 1 base and J lost 2; bases outside the gene matches: 25.

Within the sample, this clone is medium-sized. The likely explanation is a read error, given a far larger clone one base away. The V and J genes are TRDV2 and TRDJ1, with 7 bases identical to TRDD3. The germline V gene encodes CDR1 GEAIGNYY and CDR2 EKD. CDR3 length: 16 residues. After removal of 1 base from V and 0 bases from J, the junction contained 7 bases not matched to a gene. CDR3 region: CACDTSLGEHTDKLIF. The CDR3 region has the DNA TGTGCCTGTGACACATCTTTGGGGGAGCACACCGATAAACTCATCTTT.

Ten or more counts support this clone. It differs at one base from a far larger clone, so likely a read error. V gene TRDV3 combines with J gene TRDJ1; the D is unclear. V dropped 2 bases and J dropped 2 bases, with 24 bases sitting between them. There are 17 residues in the CDR3. Germline loops: CDR1 TVYSNPD, CDR2 GDNSRS (reference sequence). The CDR3: CAFFSSRARRGTDKLIF. For the CDR3, the DNA is TGTGCCTTTTTCTCGTCGCGGGCGAGACGAGGAACCGATAAACTCATCTTT. The full variable domain, completed using reference TRDV3 and TRDJ1, is CDKVTQSSPDQTVASGSEVVLLCTYDTVYSNPDLFWYRIRPDYSFQFVFYGDNSRSEGADFTQGRFSVKHILTQKAFHLVISPVRTEDSATYYCAFFSSRARRGTDKLIFGKGTRVTVEP.